The source of this TCR beta chain is a study of cytomegalovirus exposure and HLA in healthy donors. Study context: The use of the same platform for the 95 to 150 validation repertoires and the roughly 700 first-cohort repertoires was reported by a later analysis. Study-level findings and limits: The classifier was said to identify cytomegalovirus status with high specificity and sensitivity. Cytomegalovirus association was assigned to under 200 TCR beta chains.

The CDR3 consists of 15 residues. Trimming left V 0 bases short and J 7 bases short, with 15 bases between. In germline, CDR1 is GTSNPN, CDR2 SVGIG (reference sequence). Among the 110 or so subjects of the validation cohort, separate from the roughly 730-subject first cohort, were the donors. Details on this clone: Antigen specificity is unknown.

Sequencing was performed with immunoSEQ multiplex PCR; in TCRdb, only in-frame clones are kept and a portion is missing. This table has 120,000 or so clones, about 88% appearing once. Sequenced sample: PBMCs. The clonotype comes from a man aged 25-45 years in good health and CMV-seronegative. The chain uses TRBV30 and TRBJ1-4; D may be TRBD1 (5 bases). The CDR3 coding sequence is TGTGCCTGGAGTGTAGGGGATCGTCGGGCTGAAAAACTGTTTTTT. It specifies CAWSVGDRRAEKLFF.